The clone carrying this TCR beta chain was seen a handful of times. No antigen is known for it. Unique molecular identifiers were built into the TCRbeta library. TCRdb used MiXCR to reprocess the PCR reads, holding one entry per CDR3 protein. The sample carries fewer than 750,000 distinct CDR3 sequences, 27% recorded once. J lost 3 bases, V lost 5 bases, and 10 bases had no gene match. CDR3 length: 15 amino acids. In germline, CDR1 is SEHNR, CDR2 FQNEAQ (reference sequence). This record belongs to a study of T-cell reconstitution after alpha-beta-depleted transplantation in children. Regarding the study as a whole: Expanded graft clones, several hundred of them, were reportedly the source of alpha-beta T cells about two months after transplant. Where some patients showed high TCRbeta diversity at day 60, it came from recipient T cells and thymic progenitors that had survived. Among T cells one year after transplant, newly produced cells accounted for most counts and diversity.

The chain couples TRBV7-9 to TRBJ2-7; TRBD1 matches at 7 bases. Material: PBMCs, obtained before TCRalphabeta/CD19-depleted stem cell transplant. The TCR comes from a boy under two years old with Wiskott-Aldrich syndrome, due to receive a stem cell transplant. CDR3 in amino acids: CASSRGTVVFYEQYF. As DNA, the CDR3 is TGTGCCAGCAGCCGAGGGACAGTTGTATTCTACGAGCAGTACTTC. The full variable domain, in which reference TRBV7-9 and TRBJ2-7 provide the parts outside the CDR3, is DTGVSQNPRHKITKRGQNVTFRCDPISEHNRLYWYRQTLGQGPEFLTYFQNEAQLEKSRLLSDRFSAERPKGSFSTLEIQRTEQGDSAMYLCASSRGTVVFYEQYFGPGTRLTVT.